This T cell receptor beta chain was obtained from a study of T-cell reconstitution after alpha-beta-depleted transplantation in children. The CDR3 loop spans 15 amino acids. Germline V gives CDR1 SGHTA, CDR2 FQGNSA. J was trimmed by 8 bases and V by 0 bases; bases with no gene match: 5. Unique molecular identifiers tagged the TCRbeta library. MiXCR, run by TCRdb on the PCR reads, gives a single entry per CDR3 protein. The sample records 350,000 to 400,000 distinct CDR3 sequences, around 21% being singletons. This sequence originates from a human donor who donated a stem cell graft to a child with acute myeloid leukemia. The chain uses TRBV7-2 and TRBJ2-1; 9 bases agree with TRBD2. The sample in question was PBMCs from the stem cell graft donor, obtained from the stem cell graft. In nucleotides, the CDR3 is TGTGCCAGCAGCTTAGCTAGCGGGAGTGTGGATGAGCAGTTCTTC. Its protein product is CASSLASGSVDEQFF.